The next 20 T cell receptor beta chains were all read from a single sample in a study of T cells after yellow fever vaccination (dated 2019 in TCRdb). The treatment or condition label here, explained by the study, means: live attenuated yellow fever vaccine strain. Libraries were prepared through 5' RACE. The sequencing machine was an Illumina HiSeq 2500. The public sequencing data were trimmed at Q25 with fastp and processed into clonotypes with MiXCR by TCRdb, which kept only in-frame beta chains. Each CDR3 protein appears once, grouped with its most common genes and DNA. The sample profile shows some 500,000 distinct CDR3 sequences; approximately 13% of them were found once. Of the sample, about 14% is held by the ten largest clones. The material was PBMCs, obtained on the day of the yellow fever booster vaccination. These receptors all stem from a man aged 25-40 years who received the YFV17D yellow fever vaccine.

V usage is TRBV2 and J usage is TRBJ2-1; D gene uncertain. Trimming cost V 5 bases and J 1 base, with 12 bases left between them. The CDR3 is 15 amino acids. CDR1 is SNHLY and CDR2 is FYNNEI in the germline V gene. The CDR3 reads CASSRSGLSYNEQFF. In DNA, the CDR3 is TGTGCCAGCAGTCGTAGTGGGTTGTCCTACAATGAGCAGTTCTTC.

In this sample, this clonotype turned up a few times. The CDR3, as DNA: TGTGCCAGCAAGGAGAGAGGCTATCAAGAGACCCAGTACTTC. Its protein product is CASKERGYQETQYF. The V call is TRBV2, the J call TRBJ2-5; the D is unclear. Germline V gives CDR1 SNHLY, CDR2 FYNNEI. The V gene lost 7 bases and the J gene lost 2 bases, with 14 bases spanning the gap. This CDR3 contains 14 residues.

The sample holds a few counts of this clonotype. V usage is TRBV10-3 and J usage is TRBJ2-2, with 9 bases lining up with TRBD2. The CDR3 loop spans 15 amino acids. V shed 3 bases and J 1 base; nucleotides not matched to a gene: 0. The germline gives CDR1 ENHRY, CDR2 SYGVKD. The CDR3 protein is CAISDSGRNTGELFF. CDR3 DNA: TGTGCCATCAGTGATAGCGGGAGGAACACCGGGGAGCTGTTTTTT.

The sample holds a few counts of this clonotype. The chain has TRBV5-1 and TRBJ2-3; no firm D call. Per the germline V gene, CDR1 is SGHRS and CDR2 is YFSETQ. This CDR3 is 15 amino acids long. V lost 1 base and J 5 bases, leaving 14 bases between the germline ends. CDR3 region: CASSLSRPGRDTQYF. CDR3 bases: TGCGCCAGCAGCTTGTCTCGCCCAGGAAGAGATACGCAGTATTTT.

Here the CDR3 reads CASSLWDRGPYEQYF. For the CDR3, the DNA is TGTGCCAGCAGTTTATGGGACAGGGGGCCCTACGAGCAGTACTTC. V gene TRBV12-3 or TRBV12-4 combines with J gene TRBJ2-7, with 12 bases lining up with TRBD1. Trimming at V came to 2 bases and at J to 2 bases, leaving 1 base not matched to a gene. This CDR3 spans 15 amino acids.

J is TRBJ2-2 and V is TRBV3-1; the D gene is possibly TRBD2 (6 bases). V lost 4 bases and J lost 4, with 13 bases in between. The CDR3 loop spans 15 amino acids. Germline lookup yields CDR1 LGHDT and CDR2 YNNKEL (reference sequence). CDR3 sequence reads: CASSRLGDSTGELFF. The CDR3 bases are TGTGCCAGCAGCCGACTAGGGGATAGCACCGGGGAGCTGTTTTTT.

The CDR3 loop is CASSLGGRISEETQYF. The CDR3 nucleotides are TGTGCCAGCAGCTTGGGTGGGCGTATATCCGAAGAGACCCAGTACTTC. The chain uses TRBV5-4 and TRBJ2-5; no reliable D call. CDR3 length equals 16 residues. The germline V gene has CDR1 SGHNT and CDR2 YYREEE (reference sequence). Trimming removed 0 bases from V and 3 bases from J, with 15 bases in between.

The chain links TRBV10-3 to TRBJ2-7; D possibly matches TRBD1 or TRBD2 (5 bases each). This CDR3 comprises 15 residues. V lost 4 bases and J 4 bases, leaving 17 bases between the germline ends. Germline values: CDR1 ENHRY, CDR2 SYGVKD. The CDR3 here is CAISAGRGPNYEQYF. Here the CDR3 DNA reads TGTGCCATCAGTGCGGGACGGGGCCCGAATTACGAGCAGTACTTC.

The V call is TRBV7-2, the J call TRBJ2-7; tentatively, D is TRBD2 (5 bases). This CDR3 contains 15 residues. Germline values: CDR1 SGHTA, CDR2 FQGNSA. The V gene lost 6 bases and the J gene lost 2 bases, with 17 bases spanning the gap. The CDR3 sequence is CASRKLGPGAYEQYF. The CDR3 nucleotides are TGTGCCAGCAGGAAACTAGGGCCCGGGGCCTACGAGCAGTACTTC.

The J gene is TRBJ2-5, the V gene TRBV7-2; D ambiguous. In germline, CDR1 is SGHTA, CDR2 FQGNSA. This CDR3 has 12 amino acids. The germline V and J ends were trimmed by 5 bases and 5 bases, with 9 bases remaining between them. CDR3 amino acids: CASSVQRETQYF. Written as DNA, the CDR3 is TGTGCCAGCAGCGTACAACGGGAGACCCAGTACTTC.

The chain uses TRBV19 and TRBJ1-1, with 7 bases identical to TRBD1. Unmatched junction bases numbered 6, after V lost 8 bases and J lost 3 bases. Per germline, CDR1 LNHDA and CDR2 SQIVND (reference sequence). CDR3 length: 13 residues. CDR3 sequence reads: CASAQGTYTEAFF. CDR3 nucleotides: TGTGCCAGTGCACAGGGGACCTACACTGAAGCTTTCTTT.

The chain links TRBV15 to TRBJ2-7, with D unclear. V dropped 0 bases and J dropped 3 bases, with 6 bases sitting between them. Germline V CDR1 and CDR2: LNHNV, YYDKDF (reference sequence). The CDR3 is 13 residues long. The chain's CDR3 is CATSRDRNYEQYF. CDR3 nucleotides: TGTGCCACCAGCAGAGATCGGAACTACGAGCAGTACTTC.

This clonotype was recorded at least ten times. The chain is built from TRBV11-2 and TRBJ1-5; D is ambiguous. The CDR3 runs to 14 residues. CDR1 and CDR2 from the germline V gene are SGHAT and FQNNGV. The V gene lost 5 bases and the J gene lost 7 bases, with 15 bases spanning the gap. The CDR3 sequence: CASSPTTLGQPQHF. CDR3 nucleotide sequence: TGTGCCAGCAGCCCTACAACATTGGGACAGCCCCAGCATTTT. The whole variable domain, filled in from reference TRBV11-2 and TRBJ1-5, reads EAGVAQSPRYKIIEKRQSVAFWCNPISGHATLYWYQQILGQGPKLLIQFQNNGVVDDSQLPKDRFSAERLKGVDSTLKIQPAKLEDSAVYLCASSPTTLGQPQHFGDGTRLSIL.

The rearrangement links TRBV10-3 to TRBJ2-5; 10 nucleotides line up with TRBD2. Germline lookup yields CDR1 ENHRY and CDR2 SYGVKD. The CDR3 loop spans 13 amino acids. V dropped 5 bases and J dropped 4; count of bases not matched to a gene: 1. In DNA form, the CDR3 reads TGTGCCATCAGTCGACTAGCGGGAGAGACCCAGTACTTC. This sequence encodes CAISRLAGETQYF.

This clonotype has only one observation. The V gene is TRBV30, the J gene TRBJ1-1, with D tentatively TRBD1 (5 bases). CDR1 GTSNPN and CDR2 SVGIG come from the germline V gene (reference sequence). CDR3 length equals 15 residues. The V gene lost 0 bases and the J gene lost 3 bases, with 14 bases spanning the gap. The CDR3 sequence is CAWSVRERGDTEAFF. CDR3 bases: TGTGCCTGGAGTGTACGGGAGCGAGGGGACACTGAAGCTTTCTTT.

This clonotype has at least ten counts. V gene TRBV5-1 combines with J gene TRBJ2-5; D tentatively reads TRBD1 or TRBD2 (5 bases each). With 5 bases removed from V and 4 bases from J, the gap between germline ends came to 15 bases. This CDR3 region has 14 residues. Per germline, CDR1 SGHRS and CDR2 YFSETQ. The chain's CDR3 is CASSYEGRLETQYF. Written as DNA, the CDR3 is TGCGCCAGCAGTTATGAGGGGCGGCTAGAGACCCAGTACTTC.

The rearrangement uses TRBV6-1 and TRBJ1-2, with D hard to call. Per germline, CDR1 MNHNS and CDR2 SASEGT. The V gene lost 0 bases and the J gene lost 8 bases, with 10 bases spanning the gap. CDR3 length: 13 amino acids. Written as DNA, the CDR3 is TGTGCCAGCAGTGAAGCGCGTACTTCCGGCTACACCTTC. Protein product: CASSEARTSGYTF.

The chain has TRBV5-1 and TRBJ1-1; D remains unclear. Deletions cut 6 bases from V and 0 bases from J, with 18 bases between. CDR3 length: 16 residues. CDR1 is SGHRS and CDR2 is YFSETQ in the germline V gene. The DNA for the CDR3 is TGCGCCAGCACGACGTTTCACGGATCCATGAACACTGAAGCTTTCTTT. As protein: CASTTFHGSMNTEAFF.

CDR3 amino acids: CATSDFNSAETQYF. The CDR3 nucleotides read TGTGCCACCAGTGATTTCAACAGCGCGGAGACCCAGTACTTC. The chain links TRBV24-1 to TRBJ2-5; D unclear. The CDR3 is 14 amino acids. Per germline, CDR1 KGHDR and CDR2 SFDVKD. Trimming removed 1 base from V and 5 bases from J, with 10 bases in between.

CDR3 region: CASSRDTPYEQYF. CDR3 coding DNA: TGTGCCAGCAGTCGGGACACCCCATACGAGCAGTACTTC. The chain employs TRBV7-2 and TRBJ2-7, with a tentative D call TRBD1 (6 bases). Trimming removed 6 bases at V and 4 bases at J, with 13 bases between. The CDR3 runs to 13 residues. Germline V CDR1 and CDR2: SGHTA, FQGNSA.